The source of this T cell receptor beta chain is a study of blood T cell repertoires in COVID-19. Across the whole study: The United States, Italy and Spain were the sources of the acute and convalescent COVID-19 samples. The cDNA or gDNA used as material had been derived from T cells, B-cell-depleted T cells, or PBMCs.

The CDR3 runs 13 residues. Germline V CDR1 and CDR2: MNHEY, SVGAGI. The V segment lost 4 bases and the J segment 5 bases; nucleotides outside the gene matches: 2. Here immunoSEQ multiplex PCR was the method, and the copy in TCRdb shows in-frame clones only, minus some. This table has tens of thousands of clones, about 79% appearing once. The TCR was taken from a woman aged 55-70 years with acute or convalescent COVID-19. The sample comprised peripheral blood. The chain links TRBV6-5 to TRBJ2-5; 9 nucleotides match TRBD1. The CDR3 bases are TGTGCCAGCAGTTTTGGACAGGGGGAGACCCAGTACTTC. This translates into CASSFGQGETQYF.